Below, 14 T cell receptor beta chains from the same sample are listed, as sequenced in a study of cytomegalovirus exposure and HLA in healthy donors. A multiplex PCR was run with 60 Vbeta primers and 13 Jbeta primers. The table came from immunoSEQ multiplex PCR; TCRdb's copy has only in-frame clones and leaves some out. The table has 95,000 to 100,000 clones, approximately 80% seen once. The material sequenced was PBMCs. The source is a female donor in good health and CMV-seronegative.

The J gene is TRBJ2-7, the V gene TRBV11-2, with D possibly being TRBD2 (5 bases). The CDR3 consists of 11 residues. Trimming cost V 5 bases and J 7 bases, with 9 bases left between them. The germline V gene has CDR1 SGHAT and CDR2 FQNNGV. CDR3 sequence: CASSPQREQYF. As DNA, the CDR3 is TGTGCCAGCAGCCCTCAGCGGGAGCAGTACTTC.

This clone occurred a few times. This rearrangement joins TRBV19 to TRBJ1-5; TRBD1 matches at 8 bases. The junction had 7 bases not matched to a gene; V was cut back by 6 bases and J by 3 bases. Germline values: CDR1 LNHDA, CDR2 SQIVND (reference sequence). The CDR3 is 15 amino acids. Here the CDR3 reads CASRKSGGFNQPQHF. The CDR3, as DNA: TGTGCCAGTAGGAAATCAGGGGGCTTCAATCAGCCCCAGCATTTT.

V is TRBV6-1 and J is TRBJ2-3, with 12 bases fitting TRBD1. This CDR3 comprises 15 residues. V gave up 5 bases and J gave up 5 bases; unmatched junction bases: 5. CDR1 MNHNS and CDR2 SASEGT come from the germline V gene. The CDR3 coding sequence is TGTGCCAGCAGTTGGGGACAGGGGGCAGGAGATACGCAGTATTTT. Translated, it gives CASSWGQGAGDTQYF.

V usage is TRBV27 and J usage is TRBJ2-2; maybe TRBD2 (6 bases). The germline CDR1 and CDR2 sequences are MNHEY and SMNVEV (reference sequence). V lost 3 bases, J lost 5 bases, and 10 bases lay in between. The CDR3 is 14 amino acids. The CDR3 loop reads CASSLNGGTGELFF. As DNA, the CDR3 is TGTGCCAGCAGTTTGAACGGGGGAACCGGGGAGCTGTTTTTT.

This clone was counted only a few times. The chain carries TRBV30 and TRBJ1-2; TRBD1 agrees at 7 bases. Germline V lookup: CDR1 GTSNPN, CDR2 SVGIG (reference sequence). The CDR3 loop spans 11 amino acids. After removal of 3 bases from V and 6 bases from J, the junction contained 1 base not matched to a gene. CDR3: CAWSQGDGYTF. The CDR3 DNA reads as TGTGCCTGGAGCCAGGGGGATGGCTACACCTTC.

This chain connects TRBV4-3 to TRBJ1-3, with D possibly matching TRBD1 (5 bases). Germline assignment: CDR1 LGHNA and CDR2 YSLEER. The CDR3 runs 17 residues. V lost 0 bases, J lost 4 bases, and 16 bases lay in between. This CDR3 is CASSQEFRTYSGNTIYF. The CDR3 region has the DNA TGCGCCAGCAGCCAAGAGTTCCGGACATACTCAGGAAACACCATATATTTT.

The CDR3 bases are TGCGCCAGCAGCATGGTAGCGTCCGGGGAGACCCAGTACTTC. This translates into CASSMVASGETQYF. This chain joins TRBV4-1 and TRBJ2-5, with D perhaps TRBD2 (5 bases). The CDR3 extends over 14 amino acids. Trimming took off 5 bases at V and 5 bases at J, with 15 bases between the two ends. In germline, CDR1 is MGHRA, CDR2 YSYEKL.

V is TRBV11-1 and J is TRBJ2-5, with 9 bases fitting TRBD1. Germline V gene sequence: CDR1 SGHAT, CDR2 FQDESV (reference sequence). The CDR3 has 15 residues. Trimming removed 7 bases from V and 5 bases from J; junction bases left unmatched: 11. CDR3 nucleotides: TGTGCCAGCACACGTCGGACAGGGGCGCCGGAGACCCAGTACTTC. Protein product: CASTRRTGAPETQYF. Based on the CDR3 plus reference TRBV11-1 and TRBJ2-5, the full variable domain is EAEVAQSPRYKITEKSQAVAFWCDPISGHATLYWYRQILGQGPELLVQFQDESVVDDSQLPKDRFSAERLKGVDSTLKIQPAELGDSAMYLCASTRRTGAPETQYFGPGTRLLVL.

The rearrangement uses TRBV9 and TRBJ2-7, with 10 bases matching TRBD1. Trimming removed 3 bases from V and 6 bases from J; junction bases left unmatched: 12. Germline CDR1 and CDR2: SGDLS and YYNGEE. This CDR3 has 16 residues. The CDR3 spells CASSANGGTGAPEQYF. The CDR3 region has the DNA TGTGCCAGCAGCGCCAACGGGGGGACAGGGGCCCCCGAGCAGTACTTC. Together with reference TRBV9 and TRBJ2-7, the CDR3 gives the full variable domain: DSGVTQTPKHLITATGQRVTLRCSPRSGDLSVYWYQQSLDQGLQFLIQYYNGEERAKGNILERFSAQQFPDLHSELNLSSLELGDSALYFCASSANGGTGAPEQYFGPGTRLTVT.

The chain recombines TRBV7-9 with TRBJ1-2; no reliable D call. Germline V CDR1 and CDR2: SEHNR, FQNEAQ (reference sequence). The CDR3 length is 17 residues. Trimming stripped 4 bases from V and 3 bases from J, with 21 bases between. CDR3 protein: CASSSVRDLIYYYGYTF. DNA for the CDR3: TGTGCCAGCAGCTCCGTACGGGATTTAATCTACTACTATGGCTACACCTTC.

The J gene is TRBJ2-5, the V gene TRBV19; D is possibly TRBD1 (6 bases). Trimming removed 4 bases from V and 4 bases from J, with 16 bases in between. The CDR3 has 15 amino acids. Germline CDR1 is LNHDA and CDR2 is SQIVND (reference sequence). This chain's CDR3 is CASSTRISRGETQYF. CDR3 DNA sequence: TGTGCCAGTAGTACGAGGATCAGCAGGGGAGAGACCCAGTACTTC.

The chain is built from TRBV9 and TRBJ2-1; D is perhaps TRBD2 (7 bases). CDR3 size: 16 residues. Germline V lookup: CDR1 SGDLS, CDR2 YYNGEE. V lost 3 bases, J lost 5 bases, and 18 bases lay in between. CDR3 region: CASSATGGGGNNEQFF. As DNA, the CDR3 is TGTGCCAGCAGCGCGACAGGAGGGGGGGGTAACAATGAGCAGTTCTTC.

V and J are TRBV28 and TRBJ1-2, with D unclear. V lost 3 bases to trimming and J lost 5 bases, with 7 bases between them. The germline gives CDR1 MDHEN, CDR2 SYDVKM. The CDR3 contains 12 residues. The CDR3 region is CASSLREYGYTF. The DNA of the CDR3 is TGTGCCAGCAGTTTGAGGGAGTATGGCTACACCTTC.

This clone has only a few counts. The rearrangement joins TRBV19 to TRBJ2-1; TRBD2 aligns across 16 bases. In germline, CDR1 is LNHDA, CDR2 SQIVND (reference sequence). The J segment lost 9 bases and the V segment lost 3 bases, leaving 2 bases of the junction unmatched. The CDR3 is 15 amino acids. The CDR3 region is CASSMGLAGGSEQFF. Here the CDR3 DNA reads TGTGCCAGTAGTATGGGACTAGCGGGGGGGAGTGAGCAGTTCTTC. The variable domain in full, completed from reference TRBV19 and TRBJ2-1, reads DGGITQSPKYLFRKEGQNVTLSCEQNLNHDAMYWYRQDPGQGLRLIYYSQIVNDFQKGDIAEGYSVSREKKESFPLTVTSAQKNPTAFYLCASSMGLAGGSEQFFGPGTRLTVL.